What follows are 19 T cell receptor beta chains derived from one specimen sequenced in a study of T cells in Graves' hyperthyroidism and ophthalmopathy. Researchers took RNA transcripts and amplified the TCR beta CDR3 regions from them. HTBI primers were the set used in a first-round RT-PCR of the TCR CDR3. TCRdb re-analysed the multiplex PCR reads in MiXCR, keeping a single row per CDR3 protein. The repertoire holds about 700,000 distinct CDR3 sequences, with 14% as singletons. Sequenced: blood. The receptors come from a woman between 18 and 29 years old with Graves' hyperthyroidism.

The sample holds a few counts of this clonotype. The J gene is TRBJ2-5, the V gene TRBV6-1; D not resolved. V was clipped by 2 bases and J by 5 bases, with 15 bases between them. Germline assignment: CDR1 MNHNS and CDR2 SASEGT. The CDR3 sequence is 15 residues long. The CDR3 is CASSEWFRNQETQYF. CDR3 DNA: TGTGCCAGCAGTGAATGGTTCAGGAATCAGGAGACCCAGTACTTC.

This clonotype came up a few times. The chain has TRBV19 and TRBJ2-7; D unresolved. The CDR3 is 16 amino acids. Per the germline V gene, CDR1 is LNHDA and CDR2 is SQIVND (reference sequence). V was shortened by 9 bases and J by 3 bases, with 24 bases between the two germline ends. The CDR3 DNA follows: TGTGCCAGCTCGCCAAGCCACCGGGCCCTCCACTACGAGCAGTACTTC. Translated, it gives CASSPSHRALHYEQYF.

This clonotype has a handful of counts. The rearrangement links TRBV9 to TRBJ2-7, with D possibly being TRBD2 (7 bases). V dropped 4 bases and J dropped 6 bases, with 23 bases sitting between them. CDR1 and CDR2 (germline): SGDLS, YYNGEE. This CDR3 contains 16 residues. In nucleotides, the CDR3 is TGTGCCAGCAGCCAACCAGGGGAGGGGGAACTGGGCGAGCAGTACTTC. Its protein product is CASSQPGEGELGEQYF.

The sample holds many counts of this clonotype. This chain's CDR3 is CASSPYTQETQYF. CDR3 sequence (DNA): TGTGCCAGCTCACCGTATACACAAGAGACCCAGTACTTC. V is TRBV18 and J is TRBJ2-5; D gene unclear. Germline assignment: CDR1 KGHSH and CDR2 LQKENI. V dropped 3 bases and J dropped 2 bases, with 7 bases sitting between them. CDR3 length: 13 residues.

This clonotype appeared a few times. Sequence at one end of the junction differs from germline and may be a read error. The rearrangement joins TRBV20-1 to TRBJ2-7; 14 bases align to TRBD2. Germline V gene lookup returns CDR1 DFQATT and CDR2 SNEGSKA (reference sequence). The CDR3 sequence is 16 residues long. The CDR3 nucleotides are TGCAGTGCCACGGGACTAGCGGGAGCCTCTCCCTACGGGCAGTACTTC. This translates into CSATGLAGASPYGQYF.

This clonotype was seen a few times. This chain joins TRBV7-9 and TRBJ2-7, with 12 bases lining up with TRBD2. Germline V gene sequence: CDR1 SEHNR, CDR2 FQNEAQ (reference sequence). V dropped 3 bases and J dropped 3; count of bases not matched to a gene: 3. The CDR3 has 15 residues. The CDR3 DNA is TGTGCCAGCAGCTTCCTAGCGGGAGGGTACTACGAGCAGTACTTC. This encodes CASSFLAGGYYEQYF. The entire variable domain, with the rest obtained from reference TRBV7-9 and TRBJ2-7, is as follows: DTGVSQNPRHKITKRGQNVTFRCDPISEHNRLYWYRQTLGQGPEFLTYFQNEAQLEKSRLLSDRFSAERPKGSFSTLEIQRTEQGDSAMYLCASSFLAGGYYEQYFGPGTRLTVT.

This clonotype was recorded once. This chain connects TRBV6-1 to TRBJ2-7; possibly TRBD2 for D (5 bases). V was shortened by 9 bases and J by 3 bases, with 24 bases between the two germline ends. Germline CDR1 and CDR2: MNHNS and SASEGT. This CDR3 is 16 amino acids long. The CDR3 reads CASSIQLGGYSYEQYF. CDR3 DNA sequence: TGTGCCAGTAGTATCCAGCTCGGCGGGTATAGCTACGAGCAGTACTTC.

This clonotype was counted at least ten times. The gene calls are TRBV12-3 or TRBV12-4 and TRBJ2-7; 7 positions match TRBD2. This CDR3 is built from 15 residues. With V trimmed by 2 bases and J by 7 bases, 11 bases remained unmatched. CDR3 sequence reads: CASSLTGGRIGEQYF. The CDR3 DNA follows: TGTGCCAGCAGTTTAACGGGGGGTCGGATAGGAGAGCAGTACTTC.

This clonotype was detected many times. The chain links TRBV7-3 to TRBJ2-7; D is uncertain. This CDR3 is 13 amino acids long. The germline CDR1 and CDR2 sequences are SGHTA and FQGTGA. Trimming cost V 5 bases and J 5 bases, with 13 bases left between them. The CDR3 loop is CASSPTGSDEQYF. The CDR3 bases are TGTGCCAGCAGCCCAACCGGGTCTGACGAGCAGTACTTC.

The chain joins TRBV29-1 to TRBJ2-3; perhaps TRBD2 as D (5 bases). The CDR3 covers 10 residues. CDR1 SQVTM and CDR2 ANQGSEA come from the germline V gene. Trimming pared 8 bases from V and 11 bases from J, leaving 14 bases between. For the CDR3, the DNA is TGCAGCCTGGGAGAGGATTTGCAGTATTTT. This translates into CSLGEDLQYF.

DNA for the CDR3: TGTGCCAGTAGTTTGGGGACCCGCGGCTCTGGAAACACCATATATTTT. It is translated as CASSLGTRGSGNTIYF. V usage is TRBV19 and J usage is TRBJ1-3; weak D call: TRBD1 (5 bases). V gave up 5 bases and J gave up 0 bases, with 14 bases separating them. The CDR3 loop spans 16 amino acids. The germline gives CDR1 LNHDA, CDR2 SQIVND (reference sequence). The entire variable domain, with the rest obtained from reference TRBV19 and TRBJ1-3, is as follows: DGGITQSPKYLFRKEGQNVTLSCEQNLNHDAMYWYRQDPGQGLRLIYYSQIVNDFQKGDIAEGYSVSREKKESFPLTVTSAQKNPTAFYLCASSLGTRGSGNTIYFGEGSWLTVV.

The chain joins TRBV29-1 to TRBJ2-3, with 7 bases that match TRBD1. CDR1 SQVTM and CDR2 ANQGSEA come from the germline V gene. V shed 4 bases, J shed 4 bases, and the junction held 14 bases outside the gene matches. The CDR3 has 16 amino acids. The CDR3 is CSVAGYRGFGADTQYF. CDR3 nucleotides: TGCAGCGTTGCTGGCTACAGGGGTTTCGGGGCAGATACGCAGTATTTT.

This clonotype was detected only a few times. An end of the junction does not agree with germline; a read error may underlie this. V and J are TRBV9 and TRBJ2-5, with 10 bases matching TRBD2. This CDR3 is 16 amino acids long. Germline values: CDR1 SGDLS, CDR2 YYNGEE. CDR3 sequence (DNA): TGTGCCAGCAGCGGGGGGGCTAGCGGGAGACAAGAGGCCCAGTACTTC. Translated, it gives CASSGGASGRQEAQYF.

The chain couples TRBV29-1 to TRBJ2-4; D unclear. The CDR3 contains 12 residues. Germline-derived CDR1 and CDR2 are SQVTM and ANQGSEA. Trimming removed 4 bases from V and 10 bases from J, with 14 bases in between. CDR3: CSVASGERIQYF. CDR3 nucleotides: TGCAGCGTTGCCTCGGGTGAGAGGATTCAGTACTTC. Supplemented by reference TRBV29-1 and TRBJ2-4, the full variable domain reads SAVISQKPSRDICQRGTSLTIQCQVDSQVTMMFWYRQQPGQSLTLIATANQGSEATYESGFVIDKFPISRPNLTFSTLTVSNMSPEDSSIYLCSVASGERIQYFGAGTRLSVL.

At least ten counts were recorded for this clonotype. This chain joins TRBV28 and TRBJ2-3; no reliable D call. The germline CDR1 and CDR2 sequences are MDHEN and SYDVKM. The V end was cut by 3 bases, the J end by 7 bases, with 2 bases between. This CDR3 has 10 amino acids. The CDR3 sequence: CASSLNTQYF. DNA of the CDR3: TGTGCCAGCAGTTTGAATACGCAGTATTTT.

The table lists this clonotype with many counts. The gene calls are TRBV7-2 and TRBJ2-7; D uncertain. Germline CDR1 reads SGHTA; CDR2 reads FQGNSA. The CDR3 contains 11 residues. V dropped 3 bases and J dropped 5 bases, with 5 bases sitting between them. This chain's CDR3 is CASSFTHEQYF. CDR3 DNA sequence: TGTGCCAGCAGCTTTACCCACGAGCAGTACTTC.

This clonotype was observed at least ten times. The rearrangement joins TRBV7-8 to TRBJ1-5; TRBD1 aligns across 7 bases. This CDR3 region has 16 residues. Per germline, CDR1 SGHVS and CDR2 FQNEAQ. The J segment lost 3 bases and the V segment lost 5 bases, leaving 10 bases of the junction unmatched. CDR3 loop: CASSQRQGLYNQPQHF. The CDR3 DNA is TGTGCCAGCAGCCAGAGACAGGGCCTCTACAATCAGCCCCAGCATTTT.

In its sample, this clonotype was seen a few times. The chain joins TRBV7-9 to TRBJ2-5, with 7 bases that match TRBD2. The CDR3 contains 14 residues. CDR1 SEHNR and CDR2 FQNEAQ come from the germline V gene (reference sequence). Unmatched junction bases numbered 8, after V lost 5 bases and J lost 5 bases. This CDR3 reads CASSPLRGGETQYF. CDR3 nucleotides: TGTGCCAGCAGCCCCCTGAGGGGAGGGGAGACCCAGTACTTC.

CDR3 bases: TGTGCCAGCAGCCAAGAAGCGGGGCAAGGAAACACCATATATTTT. Protein: CASSQEAGQGNTIYF. The chain couples TRBV4-2 to TRBJ1-3; perhaps TRBD1 as D (5 bases). V was clipped by 0 bases and J by 4 bases, with 10 bases between them. Germline CDR1 LGHNA, CDR2 YNFKEQ. This CDR3 is built from 15 residues.